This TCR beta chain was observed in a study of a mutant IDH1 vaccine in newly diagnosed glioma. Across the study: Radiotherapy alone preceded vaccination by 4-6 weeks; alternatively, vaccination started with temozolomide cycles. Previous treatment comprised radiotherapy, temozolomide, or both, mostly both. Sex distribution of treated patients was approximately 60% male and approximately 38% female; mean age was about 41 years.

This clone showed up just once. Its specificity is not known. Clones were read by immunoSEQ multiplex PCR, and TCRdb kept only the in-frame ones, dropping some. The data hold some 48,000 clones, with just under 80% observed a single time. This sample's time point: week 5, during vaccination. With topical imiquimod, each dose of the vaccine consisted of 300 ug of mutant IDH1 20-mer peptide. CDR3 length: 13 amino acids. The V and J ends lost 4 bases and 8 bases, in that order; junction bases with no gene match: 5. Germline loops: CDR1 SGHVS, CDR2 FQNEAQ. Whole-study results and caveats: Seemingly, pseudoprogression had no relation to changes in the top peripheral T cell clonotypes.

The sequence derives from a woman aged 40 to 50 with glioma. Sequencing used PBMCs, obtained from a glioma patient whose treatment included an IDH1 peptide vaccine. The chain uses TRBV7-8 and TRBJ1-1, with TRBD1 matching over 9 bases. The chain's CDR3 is CASSWDREPEAFF. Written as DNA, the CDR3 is TGTGCCAGCAGCTGGGACAGGGAACCGGAAGCTTTCTTT. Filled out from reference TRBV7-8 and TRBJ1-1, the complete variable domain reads GAGVSQSPRYKVAKRGQDVALRCDPISGHVSLFWYQQALGQGPEFLTYFQNEAQLDKSGLPSDRFFAERPEGSVSTLKIQRTQQEDSAVYLCASSWDREPEAFFGQGTRLTVV.